This passage covers 14 T cell receptor beta chains from one sample sequenced in a study of T cell changes during pregnancy in multiple sclerosis. Libraries were prepared by immunoSEQ multiplex PCR; TCRdb keeps only in-frame clonotypes and omits some of them. The table records over 50,000 clones, around nine tenths of them present only once. The sample taken for sequencing was peripheral blood from another person, used as feeder cells. These receptors originate from a human donor whose cells served as feeder cells for cultures in a pregnancy study.

This clone has just one count. The chain is built from TRBV7-9 and TRBJ2-7; a weak D match, TRBD2 (5 bases). CDR1 SEHNR and CDR2 FQNEAQ come from the germline V gene (reference sequence). The CDR3 extends over 16 amino acids. V shed 2 bases and J shed 2 bases, with 16 bases lying between them. CDR3 protein: CASSLSGIGPPYEQYF. Here the CDR3 DNA reads TGTGCCAGCAGCTTATCCGGGATCGGACCCCCCTACGAGCAGTACTTC.

The table lists this clone with a count of one. The rearrangement joins TRBV5-1 to TRBJ2-7, with TRBD2 identical over 11 bases. The germline gives CDR1 SGHRS, CDR2 YFSETQ. V was clipped by 4 bases and J by 7 bases; unmatched bases: 7. The length of the CDR3 is 14 residues. CDR3 DNA: TGCGCCAGCAGCCATGGACTAGCGGGCTTGGAGCAGTACTTC. Translation: CASSHGLAGLEQYF.

V usage is TRBV5-1 and J usage is TRBJ2-7; perhaps D is TRBD1 or TRBD2 (5 bases each). Trimming removed 2 bases at V and 2 bases at J, with 8 bases between. From germline, CDR1 is SGHRS and CDR2 YFSETQ. The CDR3 loop spans 13 amino acids. The CDR3 reads CASSFQGAYEQYF. The CDR3 region has the DNA TGCGCCAGCAGCTTCCAGGGAGCCTACGAGCAGTACTTC.

The J gene is TRBJ1-2, the V gene TRBV5-1; TRBD1 matches at 9 bases. V trimming: 4 bases; J trimming: 7 bases; junction bases outside the gene matches: 8. The germline gives CDR1 SGHRS, CDR2 YFSETQ. The CDR3 covers 14 residues. CDR3 sequence reads: CASSGTGIGPGYTF. CDR3 nucleotides: TGCGCCAGCAGCGGGACAGGGATTGGTCCTGGCTACACCTTC.

This clone came up a few times. The V gene is TRBV7-9, the J gene TRBJ1-2; unclear D gene. Trimming cost V 0 bases and J 13 bases, with 3 bases left between them. This CDR3 has 9 amino acids. Germline values: CDR1 SEHNR, CDR2 FQNEAQ (reference sequence). The CDR3 DNA follows: TGTGCCAGCAGCTTAGCGTCCACCTTC. Translating gives CASSLASTF. Full variable domain (rest looked up from reference TRBV7-9 and TRBJ1-2): DTGVSQNPRHKITKRGQNVTFRCDPISEHNRLYWYRQTLGQGPEFLTYFQNEAQLEKSRLLSDRFSAERPKGSFSTLEIQRTEQGDSAMYLCASSLASTFGSGTRLTVV.

The rearrangement uses TRBV6-5 and TRBJ1-4; TRBD1 aligns across 11 bases. Germline trimming cut 0 bases from V and 10 bases from J; bases unmatched to any gene: 7. CDR3 length: 16 residues. From germline, CDR1 is MNHEY and CDR2 SVGAGI. DNA for the CDR3: TGTGCCAGCAGTTACTCTGGACAGGGACAGGGGGGAAAACTGTTTTTT. It codes for CASSYSGQGQGGKLFF.

The V and J genes are TRBV5-4 and TRBJ2-2; weak D call: TRBD2 (5 bases). The germline V gene encodes CDR1 SGHNT and CDR2 YYREEE (reference sequence). This CDR3 has 14 amino acids. Trimming removed 1 base from V and 7 bases from J, with 11 bases in between. The CDR3 sequence: CASSLFGKGGELFF. The CDR3 DNA reads as TGTGCCAGCAGCTTGTTCGGGAAGGGCGGGGAGCTGTTTTTT.

The V and J genes are TRBV14 and TRBJ2-3; 9 positions agree with TRBD2. Germline CDR1 SGHDN, CDR2 FVKESK. The CDR3 consists of 16 residues. Trimming removed 4 bases from V and 6 bases from J; junction bases left unmatched: 11. DNA for the CDR3: TGTGCCAGCAGCCGATTATTAGCGGGAGCTCTGGATACGCAGTATTTT. This sequence encodes CASSRLLAGALDTQYF.

The chain recombines TRBV5-4 with TRBJ2-1, with TRBD2 matching 9 bases. The germline V gene encodes CDR1 SGHNT and CDR2 YYREEE (reference sequence). The V segment lost 0 bases and the J segment 5 bases; nucleotides outside the gene matches: 3. The CDR3 is 15 amino acids. The CDR3 nucleotides are TGTGCCAGCAGCTTGGGGAGACTAGCGGACAATGAGCAGTTCTTC. As protein: CASSLGRLADNEQFF.

This sequence joins TRBV7-9 and TRBJ1-2; perhaps TRBD1 as D (5 bases). This CDR3 comprises 13 residues. Germline CDR1 and CDR2: SEHNR and FQNEAQ (reference sequence). With 3 bases removed from V and 3 bases from J, the gap between germline ends came to 8 bases. Here the CDR3 reads CASSFRVHYGYTF. The CDR3 DNA sequence: TGTGCCAGCAGCTTCAGGGTTCACTATGGCTACACCTTC.

In DNA form, the CDR3 reads TGCGCCAGCAGCCAAGCTCGGACTAGCGGGGGAAATGAGCAGTTCTTC. Its translation: CASSQARTSGGNEQFF. The V call is TRBV4-3, the J call TRBJ2-1; TRBD2 matches 13 bases. Germline CDR1 LGHNA, CDR2 YSLEER. Trimming removed 1 base from V and 7 bases from J; junction bases left unmatched: 4. The CDR3 is made up of 16 amino acids.

As DNA, the CDR3 is TGTGCCAGCAGTGAATTACAGGGGGCCGGGGAGCTGTTTTTT. Its translation: CASSELQGAGELFF. The chain joins TRBV2 to TRBJ2-2; TRBD1 matches 8 bases. Germline V CDR1 and CDR2: SNHLY, FYNNEI. Trimming took 2 bases from V and 6 from J; bases not matched to a gene: 2. CDR3 size: 14 residues.

The chain joins TRBV2 to TRBJ2-5, with TRBD2 matching over 7 bases. This CDR3 region has 16 residues. The V gene's germline CDR1 is SNHLY and CDR2 FYNNEI. V lost 1 base, J lost 1 base, and 6 bases stayed unmatched. CDR3 DNA: TGTGCCAGCAGTGAAGGGCGGGGGTGGACCCAAGAGACCCAGTACTTC. This encodes CASSEGRGWTQETQYF.

This chain joins TRBV7-6 and TRBJ2-6; no clear D. Germline assignment: CDR1 SGHVS and CDR2 FNYEAQ. V dropped 5 bases and J dropped 1 base, with 12 bases sitting between them. The CDR3 is 16 residues long. CDR3 region: CASSPGRQSGANVLTF. As DNA, the CDR3 is TGTGCCAGCAGCCCCGGTCGGCAATCTGGGGCCAACGTCCTGACTTTC.